The clone carrying this T cell receptor beta chain showed up many times. No antigen is known for it. TCRdb used MiXCR to reprocess the multiplex PCR reads, holding one entry per CDR3 protein. The sample yields a few hundred thousand distinct CDR3 sequences, under 35% seen once. CDR1 is DFQATT, CDR2 SNEGSKA, per germline (reference sequence). V shed 1 base, J shed 3 bases, and the junction held 0 bases outside the gene matches. The CDR3 loop spans 13 amino acids. These data belong to a study of breast tumors, draining lymph nodes, adjacent tissues. Study conclusions and caveats: Tumor repertoires ranked between lymph nodes and nontumor tissue in diversity, with V and J gene preferences. The lymph node origin of tumor T cells was framed as consistent with a hypothesis, not demonstrated. Most tumor T cells seemingly derive from lymph node, then expand in tumor.

Samples came from axillary lymph nodes draining the breast cancer. The source is a female donor with breast cancer. Some clones in this sample may be carry-over from other donors' samples. The chain is built from TRBV20-1 and TRBJ2-7, with 10 nucleotides matching TRBD2. The specimen was axillary lymph node tissue. CDR3: CSARGTSGYEQYF. As DNA, the CDR3 is TGCAGTGCTAGAGGGACTAGCGGCTACGAGCAGTACTTC.